The present T cell receptor beta chain was sequenced within a study of Graves' ophthalmopathy and Graves' hyperthyroidism. The CDR3 spans 15 residues. CDR1 and CDR2 from the germline V gene are SGHRS and YFSETQ. V was trimmed by 0 bases and J by 5 bases, leaving 14 bases between them. RNA transcripts served as template for amplifying TCR beta CDR3 sequences. HTBI primers served in a first-round RT-PCR, which a second-round multiplex PCR followed. TCRdb processed the multiplex PCR reads anew with MiXCR; each CDR3 protein has one entry. The table shows roughly 300,000 distinct CDR3 sequences, with roughly 16% occurring only once.

The chain is built from TRBV5-1 and TRBJ2-5; tentatively, D is TRBD1 (6 bases). Input material: peripheral blood. This TCR came from an adult man with Graves' ophthalmopathy. The CDR3 loop is CASSLGGRKGETQYF. For the CDR3, the DNA is TGCGCCAGCAGCTTGGGGGGGCGAAAGGGGGAGACCCAGTACTTC. Looking up the rest from reference TRBV5-1 and TRBJ2-5 gives the full variable domain: KAGVTQTPRYLIKTRGQQVTLSCSPISGHRSVSWYQQTPGQGLQFLFEYFSETQRNKGNFPGRFSGRQFSNSRSEMNVSTLELGDSALYLCASSLGGRKGETQYFGPGTRLLVL.